This TCR beta chain was captured in a study of shared clonotypes between healthy human individuals. Regarding the study as a whole: Around 5% was the fraction of naive CD4 clonotypes found shared across several donors.

Sequencing used immunoSEQ multiplex PCR; TCRdb keeps in-frame clones, though not all of them. Among some 2,100,000 clones listed, more than 85% were seen once. The CDR3 spans 15 residues. Germline lookup yields CDR1 SGHTA and CDR2 FQGNSA. V lost 3 bases to trimming and J lost 8 bases; unmatched junction nucleotides: 8. Terminally differentiated effector memory CD45RA+ cells were left out of the naive CD8 fraction, which was CD45RO-negative and positively selected for CCR7. Participating donors were healthy, HIV-negative adults free of recent acute infections or vaccinations. On this clone itself: Its antigen is currently unknown.

The TCR sequence derives from a man between 18 and 29 years old in good health. Some clones in this sample may be carry-over from other donors' samples. The chain uses TRBV7-2 and TRBJ2-1; TRBD2 agrees at 9 bases. Sequenced sample: naive CD8+ T cells from PBMCs. In DNA, the CDR3 is TGTGCCAGCAGCTTCACGTGGCGGGAGGGTCATGAGCAGTTCTTC. Residues: CASSFTWREGHEQFF.